The 20 T cell receptor beta chains given below trace back to one sample, sequenced in a study of shared clonotypes between healthy human individuals. Naive CD8 isolation took CD45RO-negative cells positively selected for CCR7 and excluded terminally differentiated effector memory CD45RA+ cells. TCRdb's table, derived via immunoSEQ multiplex PCR, lists solely in-frame clones and lacks some. The repertoire holds 2 million to 2.5 million clones, approximately 94% seen once, with more than 1.5% in the top ten. The sequencing input was naive CD8+ T cells from PBMCs. Receptors originate from a young man in good health. Some clones in this sample may be carry-over from other donors' samples.

The chain carries TRBV7-9 and TRBJ2-5, with TRBD2 as a possible D gene (6 bases). The V and J ends lost 6 bases and 3 bases respectively, with 14 bases between them. Germline CDR1 SEHNR, CDR2 FQNEAQ (reference sequence). The CDR3 is 14 amino acids. CDR3 bases: TGTGCCAGCAGTCCAGAGATAGCGGAAGAGACCCAGTACTTC. Translated: CASSPEIAEETQYF.

The chain uses TRBV5-1 and TRBJ1-1, with unresolved D. Germline V lookup: CDR1 SGHRS, CDR2 YFSETQ. Trimming stripped 0 bases from V and 3 bases from J, with 12 bases between. The CDR3 consists of 15 residues. The CDR3 loop reads CASSLVQAPDTEAFF. CDR3 DNA sequence: TGCGCCAGCAGCTTGGTACAAGCCCCGGACACTGAAGCTTTCTTT.

With respect to this clone: This sample includes further DNA sequences coding for the same CDR3. This rearrangement joins TRBV29-1 to TRBJ2-7; 9 positions match TRBD1. CDR1 is SQVTM and CDR2 is ANQGSEA in the germline V gene. The junction had 7 bases not matched to a gene; V was cut back by 6 bases and J by 4 bases. The CDR3 runs 13 residues. CDR3 in amino acids: CSVLGQGRYEQYF. The CDR3 coding sequence is TGCAGCGTCCTCGGACAGGGGAGATACGAGCAGTACTTC.

This chain joins TRBV27 and TRBJ2-7; D perhaps matches TRBD2 (6 bases). Trimming removed 7 bases from V and 7 bases from J, with 20 bases in between. Germline values: CDR1 MNHEY, CDR2 SMNVEV (reference sequence). CDR3 length: 14 amino acids. For the CDR3, the DNA is TGTGCCAGCACCTCCGGGACTGGATGGGATGAGCAGTACTTC. Translated, it gives CASTSGTGWDEQYF.

This chain links TRBV5-4 with TRBJ2-7; 7 bases match TRBD2. Per the germline V gene, CDR1 is SGHNT and CDR2 is YYREEE (reference sequence). Germline trimming cut 4 bases from V and 5 bases from J; bases unmatched to any gene: 12. The length of the CDR3 is 15 residues. The CDR3, as DNA: TGTGCCAGCAGCCTCGTGGCCGGGGGAGGGGACGAGCAGTACTTC. Residues: CASSLVAGGGDEQYF.

The chain combines TRBV9 with TRBJ1-2; D uncertain. CDR3 length: 13 amino acids. The V gene's germline CDR1 is SGDLS and CDR2 YYNGEE. Trimming removed 0 bases from V and 6 bases from J, with 9 bases in between. The CDR3 sequence: CASSVGRTDGYTF. The CDR3 bases are TGTGCCAGCAGCGTAGGCAGAACCGATGGCTACACCTTC.

The rearrangement links TRBV5-4 to TRBJ1-1; D gene unclear. Germline assignment: CDR1 SGHNT and CDR2 YYREEE (reference sequence). The CDR3 consists of 16 residues. Trimming left V 2 bases short and J 4 bases short, with 18 bases between. CDR3 region: CASSFKREYRGTEAFF. The CDR3 DNA sequence: TGTGCCAGCAGCTTTAAGAGGGAATACCGGGGCACTGAAGCTTTCTTT.

The chain uses TRBV13 and TRBJ1-1; no clear D. The CDR3 runs to 13 residues. The V end was cut by 1 base, the J end by 11 bases, with 14 bases between. Germline CDR1 PRHDT, CDR2 FYEKMQ (reference sequence). The DNA of the CDR3 is TGTGCCAGCAGCTTAGTCTCTAGGGTCCCGGCTTTCTTT. This codes for CASSLVSRVPAFF.

This chain uses TRBV2 with TRBJ1-1, with 7 bases fitting TRBD1. The CDR3 consists of 15 residues. Germline assignment: CDR1 SNHLY and CDR2 FYNNEI. Trimming took 6 bases from V and 5 from J; bases not matched to a gene: 12. The chain's CDR3 is CASSRGGPGETEAFF. In DNA form, the CDR3 reads TGTGCCAGCAGCAGAGGGGGCCCCGGGGAGACTGAAGCTTTCTTT.

Here the CDR3 reads CASSPSRGDTSNYGYTF. The CDR3 coding sequence is TGTGCCAGCAGCCCAAGTCGAGGAGACACCTCTAACTATGGCTACACCTTC. The gene calls are TRBV7-9 and TRBJ1-2, with D uncertain. This CDR3 has 17 amino acids. Germline CDR1 reads SEHNR; CDR2 reads FQNEAQ (reference sequence). V was cut by 5 bases and J by 0 bases, with 19 bases left in between.

CDR3 loop: CASSPGQGGTEAFF. As DNA, the CDR3 is TGTGCCAGCAGCCCTGGACAGGGTGGCACTGAAGCTTTCTTT. This chain joins TRBV13 and TRBJ1-1, with TRBD1 identical over 8 bases. The CDR3 sequence is 14 residues long. V dropped 5 bases and J dropped 4; count of bases not matched to a gene: 6. The V gene's germline CDR1 is PRHDT and CDR2 FYEKMQ (reference sequence).

V is TRBV6-6 and J is TRBJ2-1; TRBD2 agrees at 11 bases. The CDR3 is made up of 15 amino acids. The V gene's germline CDR1 is MNHNY and CDR2 SVGAGI (reference sequence). V lost 0 bases to trimming and J lost 7 bases; unmatched junction nucleotides: 2. For the CDR3, the DNA is TGTGCCAGCAGTTACTCCTTAGCGGGAGGGAATGAGCAGTTCTTC. Amino acids: CASSYSLAGGNEQFF.

J is TRBJ2-1 and V is TRBV7-9; 9 bases line up with TRBD2. The CDR3 consists of 16 residues. Trimming took 4 bases from V and 8 from J; bases not matched to a gene: 12. Germline V CDR1 and CDR2: SEHNR, FQNEAQ (reference sequence). CDR3 amino acids: CASSSRVAGVDDEQFF. The CDR3 coding sequence is TGTGCCAGCAGCTCCCGGGTAGCGGGAGTTGATGATGAGCAGTTCTTC.

This clone was observed a single time. V is TRBV6-1 and J is TRBJ1-4; D is possibly TRBD1 (6 bases). V dropped 1 base and J dropped 4 bases, with 19 bases sitting between them. The CDR3 sequence is 18 residues long. Germline loops: CDR1 MNHNS, CDR2 SASEGT. The CDR3 loop reads CASSEEPGGVRVNEKLFF. The CDR3 region has the DNA TGTGCCAGCAGTGAAGAACCTGGGGGCGTCAGGGTTAATGAAAAACTGTTTTTT.

This clone was observed a single time. The sample carries other DNA sequences with the same CDR3. This sequence joins TRBV27 and TRBJ2-7; D is unresolved. Germline V gene sequence: CDR1 MNHEY, CDR2 SMNVEV (reference sequence). The CDR3 length is 11 residues. The V gene lost 4 bases and the J gene lost 7 bases, with 8 bases spanning the gap. The CDR3 region has the DNA TGTGCCAGCAGTTCCTTCGGAGAGCAGTACTTC. Translating gives CASSSFGEQYF.

A few counts support this clone. J is TRBJ1-1 and V is TRBV30, with D hard to call. CDR1 and CDR2 (germline): GTSNPN, SVGIG (reference sequence). The CDR3 loop spans 13 amino acids. The V gene lost 4 bases and the J gene lost 0 bases, with 9 bases spanning the gap. The CDR3 is CAWNLGMNTEAFF. The DNA for the CDR3 is TGTGCCTGGAATCTGGGGATGAACACTGAAGCTTTCTTT. Based on the CDR3 plus reference TRBV30 and TRBJ1-1, the full variable domain is SQTIHQWPATLVQPVGSPLSLECTVEGTSNPNLYWYRQAAGRGLQLLFYSVGIGQISSEVPQNLSASRPQDRQFILSSKKLLLSDSGFYLCAWNLGMNTEAFFGQGTRLTVV.

V usage is TRBV30 and J usage is TRBJ1-6, with D possibly TRBD1 on 6 matching bases. Trimming took off 6 bases at V and 9 bases at J, with 18 bases between the two ends. The CDR3 runs 14 residues. Germline V CDR1 and CDR2: GTSNPN, SVGIG (reference sequence). CDR3 in amino acids: CACQGLLRSSPLHF. The CDR3 DNA sequence: TGTGCCTGCCAGGGGTTGCTTCGGAGTTCACCCCTCCACTTT.

V gene TRBV15 combines with J gene TRBJ2-7; 8 positions agree with TRBD2. CDR1 is LNHNV, CDR2 YYDKDF, per germline (reference sequence). V trimming: 5 bases; J trimming: 3 bases; junction bases outside the gene matches: 12. The CDR3 has 16 residues. In nucleotides, the CDR3 is TGTGCCACCAGCCCCTCTCTCGGCGGGGGGCGCTACGAGCAGTACTTC. Translation: CATSPSLGGGRYEQYF.

This chain uses TRBV6-1 with TRBJ2-1; D might be TRBD2 (5 bases). V shed 6 bases and J shed 0 bases, with 6 bases lying between them. Germline CDR1 is MNHNS and CDR2 is SASEGT. The CDR3 length is 13 residues. The CDR3 DNA reads as TGTGCCAGCAGCGGGGTCTCCTACAATGAGCAGTTCTTC. Translating it yields CASSGVSYNEQFF.

The gene calls are TRBV5-1 and TRBJ1-4; no reliable D call. Germline CDR1 reads SGHRS; CDR2 reads YFSETQ. V shed 0 bases and J shed 11 bases, with 11 bases lying between them. The CDR3 spans 13 residues. DNA for the CDR3: TGCGCCAGCAGCTTGGCGTCGGCAGATAAACTGTTTTTT. Residues: CASSLASADKLFF.